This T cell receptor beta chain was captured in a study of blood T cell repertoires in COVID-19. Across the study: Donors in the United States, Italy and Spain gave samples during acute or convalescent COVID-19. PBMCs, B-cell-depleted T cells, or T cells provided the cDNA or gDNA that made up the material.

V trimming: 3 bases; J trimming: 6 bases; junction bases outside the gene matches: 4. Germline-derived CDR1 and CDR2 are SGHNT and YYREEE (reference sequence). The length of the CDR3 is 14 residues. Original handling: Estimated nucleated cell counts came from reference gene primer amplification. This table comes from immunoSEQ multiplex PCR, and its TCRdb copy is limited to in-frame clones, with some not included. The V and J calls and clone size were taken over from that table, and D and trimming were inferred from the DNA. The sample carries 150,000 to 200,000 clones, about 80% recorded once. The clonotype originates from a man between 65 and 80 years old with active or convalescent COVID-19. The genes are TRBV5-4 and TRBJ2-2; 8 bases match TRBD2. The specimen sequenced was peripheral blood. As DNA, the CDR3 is TGTGCCAGCAGCTCGACTAGCGTAGCCGGGGAGCTGTTTTTT. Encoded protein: CASSSTSVAGELFF.